The rows below give T cell receptor beta chains drawn from one sample of a study of cytomegalovirus exposure and HLA in healthy donors. The assay was immunoSEQ multiplex PCR, and TCRdb's table has in-frame clones only and misses some. The table lists around 94,000 clones, over 80% of them singletons. Sequencing used PBMCs. The receptors were sampled from a man between 40 and 49 years old in good health and CMV-seronegative. Both conserved end residues are part of each CDR3. A D gene is named only where the DNA matches it firmly. Clone size, where shown, is once, few, many, or a class for clones that have expanded.

clone_size	d_call	v_call	j_call	cdr3_nt	cdr3_aa
.	.	TRBV7-2	TRBJ2-5	TGTGCCAGCAGTCGATCCCCCCTAGGCAAAAGTTGGGAGACCCAGTACTTC	CASSRSPLGKSWETQYF
.	.	TRBV11-3	TRBJ2-7	TGTGCCAGCAGCCCGGGGGAGGACGGCTCCTACGAGCAGTACTTC	CASSPGEDGSYEQYF
few	.	TRBV6-1	TRBJ1-4	TGTGCCAGCAGTGTTCGCCAGGATGAAAAACTGTTTTTT	CASSVRQDEKLFF
.	.	TRBV30	TRBJ1-2	TGTGCCTGGAGTGTACCGCGTTGGGGCAGATTAAACTATGGCTACACCTTC	CAWSVPRWGRLNYGYTF
.	.	TRBV6-5	TRBJ2-1	TGTGCCAGCAGTTACCCGGGACTTCCCAATGAGCAGTTCTTC	CASSYPGLPNEQFF
.	TRBD2	TRBV11-2	TRBJ2-7	TGTGCCAGCAGCTCCCCGGGGGGGCACGAGCAGTACTTC	CASSSPGGHEQYF
.	.	TRBV2	TRBJ1-2	TGTGCCAGCAGTGAGGCAGGCTATGGCTACACCTTC	CASSEAGYGYTF
.	.	TRBV5-6	TRBJ1-2	TGTGCCAGCAGCTCCCAGGGCTATGGCTACACCTTC	CASSSQGYGYTF
few	TRBD1	TRBV7-9	TRBJ1-2	TGTGCCAGCAGCTTAGGGGACAGCCTTAACTATGGCTACACCTTC	CASSLGDSLNYGYTF
few	TRBD1	TRBV7-6	TRBJ2-5	TGTGCCAGCAGCTTAGGGACAGGGACGGGTGCAGAGACCCAGTACTTC	CASSLGTGTGAETQYF
.	.	TRBV19	TRBJ2-2	TGTGCCAGTAGTATACGACAACAAGCAACCGGGGAGCTGTTTTTT	CASSIRQQATGELFF
.	TRBD1	TRBV9	TRBJ2-1	TGTGCCAGCAGCGTAGGTGGACAGGGGTCGTCAGGGCAGTTCTTC	CASSVGGQGSSGQFF
.	TRBD2	TRBV7-3	TRBJ2-5	TGTGCCAGCAGCTACGAGCGGGAGGGGACCCAGTACTTC	CASSYEREGTQYF
once	TRBD1	TRBV18	TRBJ2-7	TGTGCCAGCTCACCACAACAGGGGGCCTACGAGCAGTACTTC	CASSPQQGAYEQYF
few	TRBD1	TRBV25-1	TRBJ2-3	TGTGCCAGCAGTGCACAGGGGGCCGGCACAGATACGCAGTATTTT	CASSAQGAGTDTQYF
.	.	TRBV4-2	TRBJ1-1	TGTGCCAGCAGCCGAATACAGGGCTCCAACACTGAAGCTTTCTTT	CASSRIQGSNTEAFF
.	.	TRBV9	TRBJ1-2	TGTGCCAGCAGCGTAGGAGGTGGGGGCTACACCTTC	CASSVGGGGYTF
.	TRBD1	TRBV29-1	TRBJ2-5	TGCAGCGCCCCGGGACAGGATACACAAGAGACCCAGTACTTC	CSAPGQDTQETQYF
.	TRBD1	TRBV7-8	TRBJ1-2	TGTGCCAGCGCGCCGGGGACAGGGAGCCACTATGGCTACACCTTC	CASAPGTGSHYGYTF
once	.	TRBV30	TRBJ2-2	TGTGCCTGGTCGGGACTTGGCACCGGGGAGCTGTTTTTT	CAWSGLGTGELFF
few	.	TRBV12-5	TRBJ1-4	TGTGCTAGTGGCGGGGGGGGGCCGAATGAAAAACTGTTTTTT	CASGGGGPNEKLFF
.	TRBD2	TRBV7-9	TRBJ2-4	TGTGCCAGCAGCTCGGCGGGGGGGCTGGGAAACATTCAGTACTTC	CASSSAGGLGNIQYF
.	TRBD2	TRBV7-6	TRBJ2-7	TGTGCCAGCAGCTTAGTGCGGGGGTCCCTCTACGAGCAGTACTTC	CASSLVRGSLYEQYF
.	.	TRBV5-4	TRBJ2-3	TGTGCCAGCAGCGGGGGGAGCGATTCTAGCACAGATACGCAGTATTTT	CASSGGSDSSTDTQYF
.	TRBD1	TRBV6-6	TRBJ2-1	TGTGCCAGCAGTTCGTCCGGGACAGTCTACAATGAGCAGTTCTTC	CASSSSGTVYNEQFF
once	TRBD1	TRBV11-2	TRBJ1-2	TGTGCCAGCCGACCACCGACAGGGGGATCGCATGGGGGCTACACCTTC	CASRPPTGGSHGGYTF
.	TRBD2	TRBV5-4	TRBJ2-7	TGTGCCAGCAGCACCTACGGCCGACTAGCCAACGAGCAGTACTTC	CASSTYGRLANEQYF
.	.	TRBV5-4	TRBJ2-3	TGTGCCAGCAGCTTGGTGCAGTACACAGATACGCAGTATTTT	CASSLVQYTDTQYF
.	TRBD1	TRBV6-5	TRBJ1-2	TGTGCCAGCAGTCGAGGACAGGGGGCGAGTGGCTACACCTTC	CASSRGQGASGYTF
.	.	TRBV7-8	TRBJ1-5	TGTGCCAGCAGCTTAGTTGGTGCGGGCAATCAGCCCCAGCATTTT	CASSLVGAGNQPQHF
once	TRBD1	TRBV7-9	TRBJ1-6	TGTGCCAGCAGTCCCCCGGGACAGGGAAATTCACCCCTCCACTTT	CASSPPGQGNSPLHF
.	.	TRBV18	TRBJ2-3	TGTGCCAGCTCACCAGACAGGGAGGCAGATACGCAGTATTTT	CASSPDREADTQYF
.	TRBD2	TRBV5-1	TRBJ2-7	TGCGCCAGCAGCCTGTTTACTGGCGGGGGGACCTACGAGCAGTACTTC	CASSLFTGGGTYEQYF
.	TRBD1	TRBV5-1	TRBJ1-2	TGCGCCAGCAGCGGCGGACAGGGTCATGGCTACACCTTC	CASSGGQGHGYTF
.	TRBD1	TRBV2	TRBJ2-7	TGTGCCAGCAGCGGGAACAGGGGTGGAGGCGAGCAGTACTTC	CASSGNRGGGEQYF
.	.	TRBV19	TRBJ1-1	TGTGCCAGTAGTATAGTGGGGGGAACTGAAGCTTTCTTT	CASSIVGGTEAFF